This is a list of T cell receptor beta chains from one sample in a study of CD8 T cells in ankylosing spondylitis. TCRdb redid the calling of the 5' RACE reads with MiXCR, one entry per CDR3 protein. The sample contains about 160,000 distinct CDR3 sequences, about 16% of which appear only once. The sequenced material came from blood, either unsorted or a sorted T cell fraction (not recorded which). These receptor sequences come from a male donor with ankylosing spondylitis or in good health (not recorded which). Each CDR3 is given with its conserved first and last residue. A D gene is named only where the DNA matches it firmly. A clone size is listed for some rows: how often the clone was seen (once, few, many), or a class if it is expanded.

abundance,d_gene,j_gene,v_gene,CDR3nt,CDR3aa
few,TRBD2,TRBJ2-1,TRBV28,TGTGCCAGCAGCCTAGCGGGGAAACCCTACAATGAGCAGTTCTTC,CASSLAGKPYNEQFF
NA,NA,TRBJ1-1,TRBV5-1,TGCGCCAGCAGCTTGGTGTCGGCGAGCACTGAAGCTTTCTTT,CASSLVSASTEAFF
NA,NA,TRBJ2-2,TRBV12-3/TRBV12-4,TGTGCCAGCAGTTTAGCGGGGGGCGGGAGAAGCACCGGGGAGCTGTTTTTT,CASSLAGGGRSTGELFF
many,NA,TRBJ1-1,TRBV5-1,TGCGCCAGCAGCAAAGGAGCTGAGGAAGCTTTCTTT,CASSKGAEEAFF
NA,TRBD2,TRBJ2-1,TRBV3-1,TGTGCCAGCAGCCAAGTCCGGGGGAGGGACAATGAGCAGTTCTTC,CASSQVRGRDNEQFF
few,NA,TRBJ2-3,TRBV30,TGTGCCTGGAGGAAACGGACAGATCCGTGGAATACGCAGTATTTT,CAWRKRTDPWNTQYF
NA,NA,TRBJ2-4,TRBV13,TGTGCCAGCAGCGAGGGCCCCAAAAACATTCAGTACTTC,CASSEGPKNIQYF
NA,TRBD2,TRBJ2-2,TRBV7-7,TGTGCCAGCAGCGCCCAACTAGCGGGAAACACCGGGGAGCTGTTTTTT,CASSAQLAGNTGELFF
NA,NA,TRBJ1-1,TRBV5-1,TGCGCCAGCAGCGTGGAACCTGGGGACACTGAAGCTTTCTTT,CASSVEPGDTEAFF
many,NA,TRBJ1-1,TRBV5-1,TGCGCCAGCAGCTTGCAGGGTATTAACACTGAAGCTTTCTTT,CASSLQGINTEAFF
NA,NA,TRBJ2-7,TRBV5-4,TGTGCCAGCAGCTTGGAGGCAGGGAACTACGAGCAGTACTTC,CASSLEAGNYEQYF
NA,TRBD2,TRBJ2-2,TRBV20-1,TGCAGTGCTCACGCGGGACTAGCGACCAACACCGGGGAGCTGTTTTTT,CSAHAGLATNTGELFF
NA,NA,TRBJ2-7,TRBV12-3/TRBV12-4,TGTGCCAGCAGTTTTTCGCTAGGCGAGCAGTACTTC,CASSFSLGEQYF
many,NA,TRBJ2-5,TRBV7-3,TGTGCCAGCAGCTCCACGGGGGGCGAGACCCAGTACTTC,CASSSTGGETQYF
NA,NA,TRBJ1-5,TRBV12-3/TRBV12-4,TGTGCCAGCAGTTTGGGTGGGGGAACTCAGCCCCAGCATTTT,CASSLGGGTQPQHF